These 13 T cell receptor beta chains originate from one sample sequenced in a study of response to subunit inactivated influenza vaccine. TCRdb recomputed calls from the RT-PCR reads with MiXCR, one row per CDR3 protein. The sample holds about 620,000 distinct CDR3 sequences; roughly 12% are singletons and the top ten take roughly 9.6%. These same data were also listed under a study on T cells expressing NK-cell markers. As that report states: TCR beta libraries carry UMIs added by 5'RACE template switching.

Sequencing used PBMCs from blood, obtained on the day of vaccination. Receptors were obtained from a man aged 50-59 years who received an inactivated influenza vaccine.

The sample holds a few counts of this clonotype. The rearrangement links TRBV27 to TRBJ2-7, with D unresolved. This CDR3 has 15 residues. Germline V gene data show CDR1 as MNHEY and CDR2 as SMNVEV (reference sequence). V lost 3 bases to trimming and J lost 0 bases, with 12 bases between them. The CDR3 DNA follows: TGTGCCAGCAGTTTTGGGCGGCCGAGCTCCTACGAGCAGTACTTC. Translating gives CASSFGRPSSYEQYF.

This clonotype was counted ten times or more. The V call is TRBV12-3 or TRBV12-4, the J call TRBJ1-2, with a possible D match to TRBD1 (6 bases). The CDR3 extends over 13 amino acids. Trimming took off 3 bases at V and 8 bases at J, with 13 bases between the two ends. CDR3: CASSFVGQGGYTF. CDR3 nucleotide sequence: TGTGCCAGCAGTTTTGTGGGACAAGGAGGCTACACCTTC.

The rearrangement uses TRBV5-1 and TRBJ2-2; 7 bases line up with TRBD1. In germline, CDR1 is SGHRS, CDR2 YFSETQ. J was trimmed by 2 bases and V by 0 bases; bases with no gene match: 4. This CDR3 contains 16 residues. The CDR3: CASSLGTGGNTGELFF. The CDR3 DNA follows: TGCGCCAGCAGCTTGGGGACAGGAGGAAACACCGGGGAGCTGTTTTTT.

The rearrangement links TRBV4-2 to TRBJ1-1; weak D call: TRBD1 (6 bases). The CDR3 spans 14 residues. Per germline, CDR1 LGHNA and CDR2 YNFKEQ. V dropped 1 base and J dropped 7 bases, with 13 bases sitting between them. Here the CDR3 DNA reads TGTGCCAGCAGCCAAGTGACGGGGGGCGATGAAGCTTTCTTT. Its protein product is CASSQVTGGDEAFF.

The chain employs TRBV2 and TRBJ2-7; D perhaps matches TRBD1 (6 bases). CDR3 length: 13 amino acids. Trimming took 5 bases from V and 3 from J, leaving 11 bases between them. Looked up from germline, CDR1 is SNHLY and CDR2 is FYNNEI. The CDR3 loop is CASSSDSHYEQYF. CDR3 nucleotides: TGTGCCAGCAGTTCGGACAGCCACTACGAGCAGTACTTC.

The chain couples TRBV7-9 to TRBJ2-6, with a weak D call TRBD2 (5 bases). V lost 5 bases and J 2 bases, leaving 13 bases between the germline ends. CDR1 and CDR2 (germline): SEHNR, FQNEAQ (reference sequence). CDR3 size: 16 residues. The CDR3 protein is CASSPGRGPGANVLTF. CDR3 DNA: TGTGCCAGCAGCCCCGGAAGAGGGCCTGGGGCCAACGTCCTGACTTTC. The full variable domain, rest sourced from reference TRBV7-9 and TRBJ2-6, is DTGVSQNPRHKITKRGQNVTFRCDPISEHNRLYWYRQTLGQGPEFLTYFQNEAQLEKSRLLSDRFSAERPKGSFSTLEIQRTEQGDSAMYLCASSPGRGPGANVLTFGAGSRLTVL.

The rearrangement joins TRBV7-2 to TRBJ1-4; D gene unclear. V was pared by 1 base and J by 0 bases, with 9 bases between. The CDR3 extends over 16 amino acids. CDR1 is SGHTA and CDR2 is FQGNSA in the germline V gene. The CDR3 loop is CASSLDLVATNEKLFF. The CDR3 region has the DNA TGTGCCAGCAGCTTAGATTTGGTCGCAACTAATGAAAAACTGTTTTTT.

This clonotype came up a few times. This chain uses TRBV5-6 with TRBJ2-7; tentative D call: TRBD2 (6 bases). The CDR3 is 17 amino acids. Germline CDR1 reads SGHDT; CDR2 reads YYEEEE. V lost 0 bases to trimming and J lost 0 bases, with 16 bases between them. CDR3 bases: TGTGCCAGCAGCTTGGTGGGACTCAGTACCCTCTCCTACGAGCAGTACTTC. Translation: CASSLVGLSTLSYEQYF.

This clonotype was seen a few times. V and J are TRBV19 and TRBJ2-1; 13 bases match TRBD2. Trimming cost V 6 bases and J 8 bases; bases outside gene matches: 7. The CDR3 covers 15 residues. Germline V gives CDR1 LNHDA, CDR2 SQIVND (reference sequence). CDR3 coding DNA: TGTGCCAGTAGCCGACTAGCGGGGGGTAAGGATGAGCAGTTCTTC. Translation gives CASSRLAGGKDEQFF.

A few counts support this clonotype. This rearrangement joins TRBV12-3 or TRBV12-4 to TRBJ2-5, with 10 bases matching TRBD1. Losses at the gene ends were 6 bases for V and 6 bases for J; bases not matched to a gene: 7. The CDR3 extends over 14 amino acids. The CDR3 sequence is CASSGWTGGKTQYF. CDR3 in DNA: TGTGCCAGCAGCGGTTGGACAGGGGGAAAGACCCAGTACTTC.

The rearrangement links TRBV6-5 to TRBJ2-1; 7 bases fit TRBD1. V lost 2 bases to trimming and J lost 3 bases; unmatched junction nucleotides: 1. The germline gives CDR1 MNHEY, CDR2 SVGAGI. CDR3 length equals 14 residues. The CDR3 sequence: CASSYRGLYNEQFF. The CDR3 nucleotides are TGTGCCAGCAGTTACAGGGGGCTCTACAATGAGCAGTTCTTC.

The sample holds a few counts of this clonotype. The chain links TRBV5-6 to TRBJ2-5; 14 bases line up with TRBD2. The CDR3 is 20 residues long. CDR1 and CDR2 from the germline V gene are SGHDT and YYEEEE. The ends lost 4 bases at V and 0 bases at J; junction bases unmatched: 14. The CDR3 DNA is TGTGCCAGCAGCCCGCCCCGACTAGCGGGGGGGACAAATTACCAAGAGACCCAGTACTTC. It yields the protein CASSPPRLAGGTNYQETQYF. The variable domain in full, with the rest retrieved from reference TRBV5-6 and TRBJ2-5, is DAGVTQSPTHLIKTRGQQVTLRCSPKSGHDTVSWYQQALGQGPQFIFQYYEEEERQRGNFPDRFSGHQFPNYSSELNVNALLLGDSALYLCASSPPRLAGGTNYQETQYFGPGTRLLVL.

The CDR3 region is CASSSPRDRGQSEQFF. In DNA, the CDR3 is TGTGCCAGCAGCTCCCCTCGGGACAGGGGGCAGAGTGAGCAGTTCTTC. The chain has TRBV11-2 and TRBJ2-1; 12 positions match TRBD1. Germline V lookup: CDR1 SGHAT, CDR2 FQNNGV. Unmatched junction bases numbered 10, after V lost 4 bases and J lost 9 bases. The CDR3 is 16 residues long.